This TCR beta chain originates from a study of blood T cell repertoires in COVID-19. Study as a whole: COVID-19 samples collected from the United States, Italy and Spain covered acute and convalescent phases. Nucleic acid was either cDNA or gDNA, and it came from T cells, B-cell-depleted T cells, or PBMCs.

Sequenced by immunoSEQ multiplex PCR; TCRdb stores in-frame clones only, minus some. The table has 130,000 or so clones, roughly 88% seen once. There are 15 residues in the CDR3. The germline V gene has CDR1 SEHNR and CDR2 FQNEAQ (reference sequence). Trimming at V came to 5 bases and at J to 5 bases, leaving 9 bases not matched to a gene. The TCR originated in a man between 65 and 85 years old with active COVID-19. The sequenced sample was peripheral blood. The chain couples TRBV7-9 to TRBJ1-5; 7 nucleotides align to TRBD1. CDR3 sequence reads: CASSTNRGVYQPQHF. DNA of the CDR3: TGTGCCAGCAGCACGAACAGGGGCGTCTATCAGCCCCAGCATTTT.